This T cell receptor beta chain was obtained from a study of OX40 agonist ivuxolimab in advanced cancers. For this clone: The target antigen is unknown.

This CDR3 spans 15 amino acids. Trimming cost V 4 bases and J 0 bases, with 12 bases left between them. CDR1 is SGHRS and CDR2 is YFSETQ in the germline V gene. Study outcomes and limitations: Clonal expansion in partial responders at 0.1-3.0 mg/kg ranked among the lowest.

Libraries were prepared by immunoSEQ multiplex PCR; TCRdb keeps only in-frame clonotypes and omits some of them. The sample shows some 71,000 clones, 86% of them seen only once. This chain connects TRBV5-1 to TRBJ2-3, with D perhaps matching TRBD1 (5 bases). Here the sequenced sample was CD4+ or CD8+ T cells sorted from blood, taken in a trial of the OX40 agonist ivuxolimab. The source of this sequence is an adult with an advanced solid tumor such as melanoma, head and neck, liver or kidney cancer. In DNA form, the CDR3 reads TGCGCCAGCAGCACTGGACATGCTAGCACAGATACGCAGTATTTT. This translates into CASSTGHASTDTQYF. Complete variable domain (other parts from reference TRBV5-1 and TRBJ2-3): KAGVTQTPRYLIKTRGQQVTLSCSPISGHRSVSWYQQTPGQGLQFLFEYFSETQRNKGNFPGRFSGRQFSNSRSEMNVSTLELGDSALYLCASSTGHASTDTQYFGPGTRLTVL.